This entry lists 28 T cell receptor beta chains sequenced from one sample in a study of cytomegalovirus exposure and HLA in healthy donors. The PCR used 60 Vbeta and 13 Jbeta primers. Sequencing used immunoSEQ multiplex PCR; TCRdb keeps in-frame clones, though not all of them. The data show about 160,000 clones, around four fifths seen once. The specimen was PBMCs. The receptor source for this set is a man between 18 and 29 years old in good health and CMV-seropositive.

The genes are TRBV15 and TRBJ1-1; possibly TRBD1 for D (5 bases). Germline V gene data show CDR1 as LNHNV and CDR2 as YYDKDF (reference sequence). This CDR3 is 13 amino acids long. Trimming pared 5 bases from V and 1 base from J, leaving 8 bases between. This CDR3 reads CATSPGGNTEAFF. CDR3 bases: TGTGCCACCAGCCCGGGGGGGAACACTGAAGCTTTCTTT. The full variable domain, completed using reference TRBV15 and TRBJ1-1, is DAMVIQNPRYQVTQFGKPVTLSCSQTLNHNVMYWYQQKSSQAPKLLFHYYDKDFNNEADTPDNFQSRRPNTSFCFLDIRSPGLGDTAMYLCATSPGGNTEAFFGQGTRLTVV.

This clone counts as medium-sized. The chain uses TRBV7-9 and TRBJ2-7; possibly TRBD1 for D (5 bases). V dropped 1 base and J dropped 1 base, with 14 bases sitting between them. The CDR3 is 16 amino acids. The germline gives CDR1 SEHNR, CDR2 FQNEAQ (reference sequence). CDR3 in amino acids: CASSLDYGAASYEQYF. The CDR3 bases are TGTGCCAGCAGCTTAGACTATGGGGCAGCGTCCTACGAGCAGTACTTC.

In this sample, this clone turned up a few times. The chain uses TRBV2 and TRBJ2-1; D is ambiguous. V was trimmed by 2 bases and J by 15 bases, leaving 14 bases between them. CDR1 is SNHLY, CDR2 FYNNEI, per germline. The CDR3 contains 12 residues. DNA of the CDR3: TGTGCCAGCAGTGAAAGCGCCACTAAACCGTTCTTC. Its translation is CASSESATKPFF.

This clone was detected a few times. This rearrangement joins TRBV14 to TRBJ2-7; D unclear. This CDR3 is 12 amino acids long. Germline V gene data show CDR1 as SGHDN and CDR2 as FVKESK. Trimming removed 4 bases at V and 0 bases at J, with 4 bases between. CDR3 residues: CASSLSSYEQYF. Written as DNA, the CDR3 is TGTGCCAGCAGCCTGAGCTCCTACGAGCAGTACTTC. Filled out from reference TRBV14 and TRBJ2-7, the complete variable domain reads EAGVTQFPSHSVIEKGQTVTLRCDPISGHDNLYWYRRVMGKEIKFLLHFVKESKQDESGMPNNRFLAERTGGTYSTLKVQPAELEDSGVYFCASSLSSYEQYFGPGTRLTVT.

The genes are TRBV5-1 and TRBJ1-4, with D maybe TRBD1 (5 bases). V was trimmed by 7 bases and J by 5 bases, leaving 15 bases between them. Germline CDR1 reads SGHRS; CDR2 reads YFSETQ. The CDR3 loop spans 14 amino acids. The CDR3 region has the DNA TGCGCCAGCGCCCCAGGGAGGGAGAATGAAAAACTGTTTTTT. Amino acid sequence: CASAPGRENEKLFF.

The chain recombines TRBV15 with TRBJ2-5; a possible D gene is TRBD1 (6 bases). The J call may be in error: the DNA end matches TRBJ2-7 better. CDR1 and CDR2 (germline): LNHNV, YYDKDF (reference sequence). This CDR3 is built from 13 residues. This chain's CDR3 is CATSGHRVYEQYF. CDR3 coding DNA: TGTGCCACCAGTGGCCACAGGGTCTACGAGCAGTACTTC.

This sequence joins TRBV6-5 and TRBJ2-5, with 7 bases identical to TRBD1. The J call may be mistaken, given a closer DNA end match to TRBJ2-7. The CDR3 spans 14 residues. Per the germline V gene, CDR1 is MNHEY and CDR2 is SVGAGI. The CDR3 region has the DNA TGTGCCAGCAAGCGACAGGGATTGTTCTACGAGCAGTACTTC. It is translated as CASKRQGLFYEQYF.

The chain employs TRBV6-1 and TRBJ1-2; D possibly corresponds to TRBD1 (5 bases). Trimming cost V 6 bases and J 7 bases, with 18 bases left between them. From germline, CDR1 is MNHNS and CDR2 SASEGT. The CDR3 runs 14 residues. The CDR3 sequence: CASSAGSENRGYTF. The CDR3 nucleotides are TGTGCCAGCAGCGCAGGGTCAGAAAACCGTGGCTACACCTTC.

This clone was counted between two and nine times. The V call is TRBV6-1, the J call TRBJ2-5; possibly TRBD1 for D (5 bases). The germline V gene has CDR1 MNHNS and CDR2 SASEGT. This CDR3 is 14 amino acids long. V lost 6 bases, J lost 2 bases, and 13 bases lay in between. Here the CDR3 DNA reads TGTGCCAGCAGAATGACAGCCGAACAAGAGACCCAGTACTTC. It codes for CASRMTAEQETQYF.

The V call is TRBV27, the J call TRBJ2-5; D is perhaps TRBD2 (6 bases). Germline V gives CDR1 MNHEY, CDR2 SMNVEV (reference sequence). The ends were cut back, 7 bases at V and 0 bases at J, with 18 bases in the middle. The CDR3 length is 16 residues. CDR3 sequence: CASIGNSGGYQETQYF. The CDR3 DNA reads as TGTGCCAGCATTGGTAATAGCGGAGGGTACCAAGAGACCCAGTACTTC.

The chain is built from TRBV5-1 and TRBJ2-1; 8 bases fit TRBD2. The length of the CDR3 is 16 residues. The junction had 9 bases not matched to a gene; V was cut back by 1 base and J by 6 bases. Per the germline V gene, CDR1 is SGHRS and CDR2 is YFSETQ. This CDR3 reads CASSLMGTRGFNEQFF. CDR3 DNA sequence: TGCGCCAGCAGCTTGATGGGGACTAGGGGGTTCAATGAGCAGTTCTTC.

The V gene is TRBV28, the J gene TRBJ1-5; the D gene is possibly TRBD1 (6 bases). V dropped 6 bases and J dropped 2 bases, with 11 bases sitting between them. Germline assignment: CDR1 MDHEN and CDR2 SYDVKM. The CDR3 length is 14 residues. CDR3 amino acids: CASRHRAGNQPQHF. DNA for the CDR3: TGTGCCAGCAGACACAGGGCGGGCAATCAGCCCCAGCATTTT.

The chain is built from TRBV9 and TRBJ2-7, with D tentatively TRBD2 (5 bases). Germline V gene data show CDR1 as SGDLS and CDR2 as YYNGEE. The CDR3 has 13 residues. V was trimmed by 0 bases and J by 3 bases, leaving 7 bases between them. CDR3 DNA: TGTGCCAGCAGCGTAGAGGGAGACTACGAGCAGTACTTC. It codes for CASSVEGDYEQYF.

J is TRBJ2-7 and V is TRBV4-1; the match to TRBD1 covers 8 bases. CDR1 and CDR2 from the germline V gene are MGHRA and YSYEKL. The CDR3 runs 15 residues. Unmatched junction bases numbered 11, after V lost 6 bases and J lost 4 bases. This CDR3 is CASSPTTGVVYEQYF. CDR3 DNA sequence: TGCGCCAGCAGTCCCACGACAGGGGTGGTATACGAGCAGTACTTC.

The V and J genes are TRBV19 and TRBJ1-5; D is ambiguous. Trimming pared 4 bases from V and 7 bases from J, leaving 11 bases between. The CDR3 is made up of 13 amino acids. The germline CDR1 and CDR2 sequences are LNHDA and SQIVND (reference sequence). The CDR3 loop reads CASSTGINQPQHF. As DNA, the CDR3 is TGTGCCAGTAGTACAGGTATCAACCAGCCCCAGCATTTT.

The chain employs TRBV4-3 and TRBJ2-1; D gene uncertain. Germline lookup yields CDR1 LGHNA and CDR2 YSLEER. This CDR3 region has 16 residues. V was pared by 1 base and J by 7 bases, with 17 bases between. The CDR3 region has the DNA TGCGCCAGCAGCCAAGTCCGGTCCCGTCTATGGAATGAGCAGTTCTTC. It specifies CASSQVRSRLWNEQFF.

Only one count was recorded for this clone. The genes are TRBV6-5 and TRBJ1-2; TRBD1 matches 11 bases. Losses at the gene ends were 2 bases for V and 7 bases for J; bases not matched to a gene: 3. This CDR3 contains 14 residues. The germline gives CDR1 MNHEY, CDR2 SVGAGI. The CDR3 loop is CASSYEGTGGGYTF. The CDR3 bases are TGTGCCAGCAGTTACGAGGGGACAGGGGGTGGCTACACCTTC.

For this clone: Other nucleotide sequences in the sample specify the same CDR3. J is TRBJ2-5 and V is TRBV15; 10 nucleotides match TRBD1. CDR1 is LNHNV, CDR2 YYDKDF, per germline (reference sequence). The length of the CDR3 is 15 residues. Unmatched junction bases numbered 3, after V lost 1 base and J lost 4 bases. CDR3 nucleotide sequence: TGTGCCACCAGCAGAGGACAGGGGGCCGGAGAGACCCAGTACTTC. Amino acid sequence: CATSRGQGAGETQYF. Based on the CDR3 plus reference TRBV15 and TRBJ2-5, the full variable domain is DAMVIQNPRYQVTQFGKPVTLSCSQTLNHNVMYWYQQKSSQAPKLLFHYYDKDFNNEADTPDNFQSRRPNTSFCFLDIRSPGLGDTAMYLCATSRGQGAGETQYFGPGTRLLVL.

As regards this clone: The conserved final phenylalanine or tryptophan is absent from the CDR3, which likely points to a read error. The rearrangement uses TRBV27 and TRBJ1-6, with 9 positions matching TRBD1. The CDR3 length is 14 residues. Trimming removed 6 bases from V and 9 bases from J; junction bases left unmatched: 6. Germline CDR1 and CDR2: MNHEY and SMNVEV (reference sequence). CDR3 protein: CASRPLDRGSPLHL. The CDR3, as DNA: TGTGCCAGCAGGCCATTGGACAGGGGTTCACCCCTCCACCTT.

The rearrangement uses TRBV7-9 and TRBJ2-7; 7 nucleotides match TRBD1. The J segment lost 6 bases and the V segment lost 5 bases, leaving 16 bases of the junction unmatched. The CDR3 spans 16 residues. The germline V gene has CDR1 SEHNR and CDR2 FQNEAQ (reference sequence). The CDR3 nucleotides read TGTGCCAGCAGCCCCGATTCCGGGACAGCACAGGGCGAGCAGTACTTC. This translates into CASSPDSGTAQGEQYF.

This CDR3 is CASSPLSGDEQFF. The CDR3 bases are TGTGCCAGCAGCCCACTATCAGGGGATGAGCAGTTCTTC. The chain combines TRBV6-5 with TRBJ2-1; perhaps TRBD1 as D (6 bases). CDR1 is MNHEY, CDR2 SVGAGI, per germline. There are 13 residues in the CDR3. Trimming pared 6 bases from V and 8 bases from J, leaving 14 bases between.

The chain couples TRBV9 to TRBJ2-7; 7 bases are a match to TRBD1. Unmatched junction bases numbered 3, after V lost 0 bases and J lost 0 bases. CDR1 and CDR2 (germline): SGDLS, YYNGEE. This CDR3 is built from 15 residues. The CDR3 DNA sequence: TGTGCCAGCAGCGTAGTGGCAGGGGGCTCCTACGAGCAGTACTTC. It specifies CASSVVAGGSYEQYF. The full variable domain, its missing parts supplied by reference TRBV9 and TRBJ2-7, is DSGVTQTPKHLITATGQRVTLRCSPRSGDLSVYWYQQSLDQGLQFLIQYYNGEERAKGNILERFSAQQFPDLHSELNLSSLELGDSALYFCASSVVAGGSYEQYFGPGTRLTVT.

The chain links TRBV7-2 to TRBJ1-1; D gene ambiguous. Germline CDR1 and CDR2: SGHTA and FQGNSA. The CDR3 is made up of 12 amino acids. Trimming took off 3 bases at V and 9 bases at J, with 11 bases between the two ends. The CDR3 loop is CASSFISGKAFF. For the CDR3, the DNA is TGTGCCAGCAGCTTTATTTCCGGGAAAGCTTTCTTT. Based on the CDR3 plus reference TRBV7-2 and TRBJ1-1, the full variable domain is GAGVSQSPSNKVTEKGKDVELRCDPISGHTALYWYRQSLGQGLEFLIYFQGNSAPDKSGLPSDRFSAERTGGSVSTLTIQRTQQEDSAVYLCASSFISGKAFFGQGTRLTVV.

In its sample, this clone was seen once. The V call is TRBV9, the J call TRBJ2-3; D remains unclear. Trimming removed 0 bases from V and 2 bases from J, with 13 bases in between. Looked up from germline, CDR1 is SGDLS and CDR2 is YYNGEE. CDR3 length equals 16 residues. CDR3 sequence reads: CASSVGGPQSTDTQYF. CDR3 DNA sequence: TGTGCCAGCAGCGTAGGAGGTCCACAATCCACAGATACGCAGTATTTT.

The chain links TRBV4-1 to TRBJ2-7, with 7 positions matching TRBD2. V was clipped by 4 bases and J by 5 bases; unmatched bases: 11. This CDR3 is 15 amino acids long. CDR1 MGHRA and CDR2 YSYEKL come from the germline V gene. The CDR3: CASSRYGAGDDEQYF. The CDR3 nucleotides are TGCGCCAGCAGCCGTTACGGTGCGGGGGATGACGAGCAGTACTTC.

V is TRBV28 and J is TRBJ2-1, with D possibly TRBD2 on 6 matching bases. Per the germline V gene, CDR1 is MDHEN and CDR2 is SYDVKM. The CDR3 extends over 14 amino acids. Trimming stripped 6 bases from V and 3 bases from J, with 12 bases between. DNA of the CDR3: TGTGCCAGCAGCCGGGACTTCTACTACAATGAGCAGTTCTTC. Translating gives CASSRDFYYNEQFF.

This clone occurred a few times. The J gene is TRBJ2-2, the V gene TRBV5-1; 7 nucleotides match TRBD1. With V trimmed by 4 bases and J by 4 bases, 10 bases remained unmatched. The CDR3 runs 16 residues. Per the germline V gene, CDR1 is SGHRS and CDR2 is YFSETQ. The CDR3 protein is CASSQGTGDFTGELFF. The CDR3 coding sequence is TGCGCCAGCAGCCAGGGAACAGGGGATTTCACCGGGGAGCTGTTTTTT.

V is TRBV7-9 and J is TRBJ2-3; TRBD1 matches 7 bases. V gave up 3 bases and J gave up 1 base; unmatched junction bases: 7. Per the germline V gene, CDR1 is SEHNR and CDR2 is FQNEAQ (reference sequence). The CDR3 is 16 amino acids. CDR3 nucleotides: TGTGCCAGCAGCTTGTATATGGACAGGCGCACAGATACGCAGTATTTT. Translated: CASSLYMDRRTDTQYF.